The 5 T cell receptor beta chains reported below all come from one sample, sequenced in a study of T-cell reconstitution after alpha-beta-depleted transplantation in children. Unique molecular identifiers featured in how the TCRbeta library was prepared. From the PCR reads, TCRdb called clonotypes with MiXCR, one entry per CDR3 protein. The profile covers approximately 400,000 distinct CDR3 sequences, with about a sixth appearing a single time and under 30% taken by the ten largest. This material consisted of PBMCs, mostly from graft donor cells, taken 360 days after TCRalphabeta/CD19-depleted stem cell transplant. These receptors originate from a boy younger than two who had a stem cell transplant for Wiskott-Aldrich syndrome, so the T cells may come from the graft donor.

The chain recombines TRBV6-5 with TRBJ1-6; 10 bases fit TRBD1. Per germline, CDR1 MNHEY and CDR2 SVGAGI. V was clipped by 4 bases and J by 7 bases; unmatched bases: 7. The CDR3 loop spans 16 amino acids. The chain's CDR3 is CASSFTRQGANSPLHF. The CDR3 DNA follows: TGTGCCAGCAGTTTCACAAGACAGGGGGCAAATTCACCCCTCCACTTT.

This CDR3 is CASSLGRAEGNEQFF. CDR3 in DNA: TGCGCCAGCAGCTTGGGCAGGGCCGAAGGGAATGAGCAGTTCTTC. The rearrangement uses TRBV5-1 and TRBJ2-1; a weak D match, TRBD1 (5 bases). V was shortened by 0 bases and J by 7 bases, with 14 bases between the two germline ends. Germline CDR1 reads SGHRS; CDR2 reads YFSETQ. This CDR3 region has 15 residues.

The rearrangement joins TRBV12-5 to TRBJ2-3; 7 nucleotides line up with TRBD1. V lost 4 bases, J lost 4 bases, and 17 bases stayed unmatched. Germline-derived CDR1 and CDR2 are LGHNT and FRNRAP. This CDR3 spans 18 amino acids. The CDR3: CASGSSHRGSKAPDTQYF. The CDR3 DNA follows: TGTGCTAGTGGTTCGTCTCACAGGGGCTCTAAAGCCCCAGATACGCAGTATTTT.

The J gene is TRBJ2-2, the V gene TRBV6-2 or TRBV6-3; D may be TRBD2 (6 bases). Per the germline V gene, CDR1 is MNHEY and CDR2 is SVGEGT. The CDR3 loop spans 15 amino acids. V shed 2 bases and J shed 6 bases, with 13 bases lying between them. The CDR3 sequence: CASSYIAREAGELFF. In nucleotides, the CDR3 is TGTGCCAGCAGTTACATTGCCAGGGAGGCCGGGGAGCTGTTTTTT.

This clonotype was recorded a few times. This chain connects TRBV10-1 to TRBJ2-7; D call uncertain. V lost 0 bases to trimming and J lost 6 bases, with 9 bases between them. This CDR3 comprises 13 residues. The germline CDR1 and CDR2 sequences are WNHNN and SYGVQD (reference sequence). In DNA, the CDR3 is TGCGCCAGCAGTGAGTCTGGACGAGGCGAGCAGTACTTC. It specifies CASSESGRGEQYF.